These 2 T cell receptor beta chains share one sample of origin, sequenced in a study of shared clonotypes between healthy human individuals (dated by TCRdb to about 2020). CD8 naive samples were CD45RO-negative cells positively selected for CCR7, giving a CD45RA+CCR7+ population that excluded TemRA cells. The library was built by means of the immunoSEQ multiplex PCR assay. The table was pulled from immuneACCESS by TCRdb, which kept in-frame rearrangements only. Such tables lose some clones; where checked, under half of the loss comes from unresolved V genes, and the rest has no known cause. The sample table contains about 2.2 million clones; only one count was recorded for approximately 94% of them. The leading ten clones occupy over 1.5% of the sample. Input material: naive CD8+ T cells from PBMCs. The cell subset or site tag for this specimen amounts to: CD45RA+CCR7+. These receptor sequences come from a young man in good health. Some clones in this sample may be carry-over from other donors' samples.

The chain joins TRBV15 to TRBJ2-3; D call uncertain. This CDR3 has 15 amino acids. Germline-derived CDR1 and CDR2 are LNHNV and YYDKDF (reference sequence). Trimming took 7 bases from V and 0 from J, leaving 14 bases between them. The chain's CDR3 is CATKSPITSTDTQYF. For the CDR3, the DNA is TGTGCCACCAAGTCTCCGATCACTAGCACAGATACGCAGTATTTT.

The CDR3 is CASSLLAGAGGEQFF. The CDR3 nucleotides are TGTGCCAGCAGTTTACTAGCGGGAGCCGGGGGTGAGCAGTTCTTC. The chain combines TRBV27 with TRBJ2-1; TRBD2 agrees at 10 bases. The trim removed 2 bases at V and 9 bases at J, leaving 7 bases unmatched. The CDR3 consists of 15 residues. CDR1 and CDR2 (germline): MNHEY, SMNVEV (reference sequence).